The TCR beta chain under discussion was sequenced for a study of T cell changes during pregnancy in multiple sclerosis (dated by TCRdb to the late 2010s). Study-level background: The study examined how the T cell repertoire changed over the course of pregnancy in women with multiple sclerosis.

Inclusive of the bounding cysteine and phenylalanine, the CDR3 is 13 residues long. Of all the DNA, just the CDR3 is kept, 39 bases in frame from base 1. CDR1 LNHDA and CDR2 SQIVND were looked up in the germline V gene (reference sequence). Between the V and J ends, shortened by 7 bases and 7 bases respectively, the junction contains 16 bases. On this clone: What antigen it recognizes has not been identified. No qualities accompany the bases; no much larger clone lies one base away.

Library preparation was by the immunoSEQ multiplex PCR assay. This immuneACCESS table, as held by TCRdb, lists in-frame sequences with V and J called but not all clones. Of the missing ones, under half trace to an unresolved V gene in checked studies; the others have no known cause. This sample comprises under 110,000 clones, about 89% of them detected only once. The top ten constitute about 1.5% of the sample. The rearrangement combines TRBV19 with TRBJ1-2, with the identity of the D gene unclear. This TCR derives from a female donor with multiple sclerosis, enrolled in a pregnancy study. Material: peripheral blood, obtained before pregnancy. The CDR3 sequence is CASKSQQEGGYTF. DNA sequence: TGTGCCAGTAAGTCCCAGCAGGAGGGTGGCTACACCTTC.